This is a list of T cell receptor beta chains from one sample in a study of T cells of healthy individuals. TCRdb recomputed calls from the 5' RACE reads with MiXCR, one row per CDR3 protein. The sample holds 85,000 to 100,000 distinct CDR3 sequences, roughly a sixth seen once. These receptors originate from a human donor in good health. The CDR3 runs from the conserved cysteine through the conserved F or W. The D gene is left open where the match is weak. The size entry is marked missing in some rows and otherwise reads once, few, many or a size class.

size,D,V,J,CDR3,DNA
few,TRBD2,TRBV10-3,TRBJ2-3,CAISDGTSGRENTDTQYF,TGTGCCATCAGTGATGGGACTAGCGGGAGGGAAAACACAGATACGCAGTATTTT
.,.,TRBV7-2,TRBJ1-2,CASSLLRTSYGYTF,TGTGCCAGCAGCTTACTTCGGACATCTTATGGCTACACCTTC
.,TRBD2,TRBV28,TRBJ2-2,CASSTPPGLATNTGELFF,TGTGCCAGCAGCACCCCCCCGGGACTAGCGACGAACACCGGGGAGCTGTTTTTT
few,TRBD2,TRBV20-1,TRBJ2-3,CSRLAETDTQYF,TGCAGCCGACTAGCGGAGACAGATACGCAGTATTTT
.,.,TRBV27,TRBJ2-5,CASSFRDGQETQYF,TGTGCCAGCAGTTTTCGGGACGGCCAAGAGACCCAGTACTTC
.,.,TRBV28,TRBJ2-6,CASSLAGGANVLTF,TGTGCCAGCAGTTTGGCTGGTGGGGCCAACGTCCTGACTTTC
.,TRBD2,TRBV11-2,TRBJ2-1,CASSPPRGESHNEQFF,TGTGCCAGCAGCCCCCCCCGGGGGGAGTCCCACAATGAGCAGTTCTTC
many,.,TRBV11-2,TRBJ1-1,CASSPGPGTEAFF,TGTGCCAGCAGCCCGGGCCCGGGCACTGAAGCTTTCTTT
.,.,TRBV29-1,TRBJ2-2,CSVKQEDRNTGELFF,TGCAGCGTTAAACAGGAGGACAGGAACACCGGGGAGCTGTTTTTT
.,.,TRBV10-3,TRBJ2-2,CAISDQVPAGELFF,TGTGCCATCAGTGACCAGGTTCCCGCCGGGGAGCTGTTTTTT
many,.,TRBV5-1,TRBJ2-7,CASSFGYEQYF,TGTGCCAGCAGCTTCGGCTACGAGCAGTACTTC
.,TRBD1,TRBV5-1,TRBJ1-3,CASSLQGTGNTIYF,TGCGCCAGCAGCTTACAGGGGACTGGAAACACCATATATTTT
.,.,TRBV6-2/TRBV6-3,TRBJ1-5,CASSYRTLRGDQPQHF,TGTGCCAGCAGTTACCGCACCCTTAGGGGAGATCAGCCCCAGCATTTT
.,.,TRBV7-2,TRBJ2-7,CASSLWTEDEQYF,TGTGCCAGCAGCCTATGGACGGAGGACGAGCAGTACTTC
.,.,TRBV12-3/TRBV12-4,TRBJ2-1,CASNQGTVSYNEQFF,TGTGCCAGCAACCAAGGGACCGTGTCCTACAATGAGCAGTTCTTC
few,TRBD2,TRBV29-1,TRBJ2-5,CSAHPGLAGGEETQYF,TGCAGCGCCCACCCGGGACTAGCGGGAGGAGAGGAGACCCAGTACTTC
.,TRBD2,TRBV29-1,TRBJ2-7,CSVEREGAESSYEQYF,TGCAGCGTGGAGCGGGAGGGGGCCGAGAGCTCCTACGAGCAGTACTTC
.,.,TRBV28,TRBJ2-3,CASSQTGEGDTQNF,TGTGCCAGCAGTCAAACGGGGGAAGGAGATACGCAGAATTTT
few,.,TRBV6-2/TRBV6-3,TRBJ2-2,CASGTRELFF,TGTGCCAGCGGGACCAGGGAGCTGTTTTTT
few,.,TRBV6-2/TRBV6-3,TRBJ2-7,CASSFDPYLYEQYF,TGTGCCAGCAGCTTCGACCCCTATCTCTACGAGCAGTACTTC
few,.,TRBV19,TRBJ1-5,CASSTEGSSNQPQHF,TGTGCCAGTAGTACTGAGGGCTCTTCCAATCAGCCCCAGCATTTT
.,.,TRBV14,TRBJ2-7,CASSRTDYEQYF,TGTGCCAGCAGCCGGACGGACTACGAGCAGTACTTC
.,TRBD2,TRBV6-6,TRBJ2-3,CASSYSLGGVLATQYF,TGTGCCAGCAGTTACTCGCTCGGGGGGGTTCTTGCTACGCAGTATTTT
few,.,TRBV4-3,TRBJ1-6,CASSQEAFNSPLHF,TGCGCCAGCAGCCAAGAGGCCTTTAATTCACCCCTCCACTTT
many,TRBD2,TRBV9,TRBJ2-3,CASSVRGLAGARGDTQYF,TGTGCCAGCAGCGTGAGAGGACTAGCGGGGGCCCGGGGAGATACGCAGTATTTT
.,TRBD2,TRBV7-2,TRBJ2-7,CASTPDGLAGIYEQYF,TGTGCCAGCACCCCGGATGGGCTAGCGGGGATCTACGAGCAGTACTTC
many,.,TRBV11-2,TRBJ2-3,CASSLYPTGQRTDTQYF,TGTGCCAGCAGCTTATACCCAACAGGGCAGCGCACAGATACGCAGTATTTT
few,.,TRBV28,TRBJ1-4,CASSLRRRDREKLFF,TGTGCCAGCAGTTTAAGGAGGCGGGACCGCGAAAAACTGTTTTTT
many,.,TRBV4-3,TRBJ2-3,CASSQGLQRHTDTQYF,TGCGCCAGCAGCCAAGGACTTCAGCGGCACACAGATACGCAGTATTTT
.,.,TRBV20-1,TRBJ1-5,CSAVRANQPQHF,TGCAGTGCGGTCCGGGCGAATCAGCCCCAGCATTTT
once,.,TRBV7-9,TRBJ2-7,CASSLDATAYEQYF,TGTGCCAGCAGCTTAGATGCCACAGCCTACGAGCAGTACTTC
.,.,TRBV6-6,TRBJ2-7,CASSSSGGFYEQYF,TGTGCCAGCAGTTCCTCTGGGGGGTTCTACGAGCAGTACTTC
.,.,TRBV4-2,TRBJ1-2,CASGRANYGYNF,TGTGCCAGCGGACGGGCAAACTATGGCTACAACTTC
few,.,TRBV18,TRBJ2-7,CASRLLRTETSYEQYF,TGTGCCAGCCGACTTCTGAGGACAGAGACATCCTACGAGCAGTACTTC
many,.,TRBV28,TRBJ2-2,CASSSLRENTGELFF,TGTGCCAGCAGTTCACTCAGGGAGAACACCGGGGAGCTGTTTTTT
.,TRBD1,TRBV6-5,TRBJ1-1,CASSFGKTGVTEAFF,TGTGCCAGCAGTTTTGGGAAAACAGGGGTGACTGAAGCTTTCTTT
.,.,TRBV5-1,TRBJ2-3,CASSIQQADTQYF,TGCGCCAGCAGCATCCAGCAAGCAGATACGCAGTATTTT
few,.,TRBV11-3,TRBJ2-1,CASSPDGPYNEQFF,TGTGCCAGCAGCCCTGACGGGCCCTACAATGAGCAGTTCTTC